This TCR beta chain was profiled in a study of blood T cell repertoires in COVID-19 (dated by TCRdb to about 2020). Regarding the complete study: The collaborator samples originated in the United States, Italy and Spain and spanned the acute and convalescent phases of COVID-19. Deeply sampled blood TCRbeta repertoires from subjects exposed to, actively infected with, or recovered from COVID-19 were included in the dataset. A freely available public database, intended as a resource for researchers studying the immune response to SARS-CoV-2, is where the repertoires were released. Where available, HLA class I and class II types were obtained from metadata supplied by the sample provider rather than from assay-based typing. The prospective study material was composed of cDNA or gDNA derived from T cells, B-cell-depleted T cells, or PBMCs. Samples were obtained from the ongoing ImmuneRACE study (first 160 participants) and from roughly 1,300 subjects provided by 6 global collaborators. The sample metadata nearly always contained a de-identified subject ID, COVID-19 status, age in years and sex.

The investigation overall reported the following: The amount of clinical and demographic metadata varied by source and participant and was provided uncurated.

In regard to this clone: Its antigen is still unknown. No much larger clone is present one base from it, and per-base qualities are unavailable.

Collaborating institutions collected whole blood in K2EDTA tubes following their own protocols. Collaborator samples were shipped for TCRbeta analysis as frozen whole blood, isolated PBMCs, or DNA extracted from either sample type. TCRbeta CDR3 regions were amplified from genomic DNA using the immunoSEQ Assay, a bias-controlled multiplex PCR. Regarding the original processing steps: The number of nucleated cells in each sample was estimated by amplification of reference gene primers within the assay. To quantify the absolute abundance of each unique TCRbeta CDR3 rearrangement, sequence reads were collapsed and filtered. For each sample, productive Simpson clonality was calculated as the square root of Simpson's diversity index over productive rearrangements. TCRdb took over this immuneACCESS table, retaining in-frame rearrangements with V and J assigned. Such tables are incomplete; in checked studies, under half of the missing clones stem from an unresolved V gene, and the remainder is unexplained. V and J calls and clone size are those listed in that table; D and trimming were worked out from the DNA. The sample table records 150,000 or so clones; over 85% of these occur just once. The top ten clones comprise about 5% of the sample.

Based on the germline V gene (reference sequence), the CDR1 and CDR2 sequences are MNHEY and SMNVEV. The germline V and J ends show losses of 4 bases and 4 bases respectively, and no gene match explains 4 bases of the junction. From the cysteine through the phenylalanine, the CDR3 covers 15 amino acids. The entry retains the CDR3 DNA only, 45 bases that are in frame from base 1. The sample taken for sequencing was peripheral blood. The V gene is TRBV27 and the J gene is TRBJ1-6; 7 of the junction bases match TRBD1. This sequence originates from a woman aged 50 to 60 with acute or convalescent COVID-19. The nucleotide sequence is TGTGCCAGCAGTTCCCCAGGGGGATATAATTCACCCCTCCACTTT. Translation gives CASSSPGGYNSPLHF.